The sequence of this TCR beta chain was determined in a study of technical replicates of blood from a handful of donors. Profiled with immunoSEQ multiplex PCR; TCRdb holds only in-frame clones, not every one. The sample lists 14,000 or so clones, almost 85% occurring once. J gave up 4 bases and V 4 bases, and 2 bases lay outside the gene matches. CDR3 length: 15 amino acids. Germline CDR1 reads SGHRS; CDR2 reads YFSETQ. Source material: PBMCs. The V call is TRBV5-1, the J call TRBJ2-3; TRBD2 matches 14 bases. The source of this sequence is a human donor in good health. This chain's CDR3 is CASSPGLAGADTQYF. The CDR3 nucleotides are TGCGCCAGCAGCCCGGGACTAGCGGGGGCAGATACGCAGTATTTT.